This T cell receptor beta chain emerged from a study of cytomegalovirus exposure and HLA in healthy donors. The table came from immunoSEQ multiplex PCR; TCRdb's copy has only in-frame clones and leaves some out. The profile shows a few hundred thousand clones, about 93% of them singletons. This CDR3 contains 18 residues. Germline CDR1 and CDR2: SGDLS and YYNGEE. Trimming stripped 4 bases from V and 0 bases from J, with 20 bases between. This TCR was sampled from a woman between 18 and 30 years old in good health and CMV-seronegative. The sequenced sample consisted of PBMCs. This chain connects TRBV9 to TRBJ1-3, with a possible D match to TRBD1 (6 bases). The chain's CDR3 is CASSSPRGGSNSGNTIYF. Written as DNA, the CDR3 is TGTGCCAGCAGCTCCCCCCGGGGGGGCAGCAACTCTGGAAACACCATATATTTT. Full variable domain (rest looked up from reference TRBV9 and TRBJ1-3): DSGVTQTPKHLITATGQRVTLRCSPRSGDLSVYWYQQSLDQGLQFLIQYYNGEERAKGNILERFSAQQFPDLHSELNLSSLELGDSALYFCASSSPRGGSNSGNTIYFGEGSWLTVV.